This TCR beta chain was captured in a study of PD-1 blockade in classical Hodgkin lymphoma. Overall study findings and caveats: Complete responders' baseline diversity resembled that of newly diagnosed patients. In newly diagnosed patients, baseline TCR diversity was reportedly below that of healthy donors.

Profiled with immunoSEQ multiplex PCR; TCRdb holds only in-frame clones, not every one. This table holds approximately 45,000 clones, less than 75% found once. Details on this clone: Antigen: not known.

This CDR3 has 14 amino acids. Trimming at V came to 0 bases and at J to 8 bases, leaving 4 bases not matched to a gene. In germline, CDR1 is SGDLS, CDR2 YYNGEE. As to time point: cycle 4 day 1 (C4D1), after around six weeks of nivolumab. Every single patient, without exception, relapsed after autologous stem cell transplantation, and brentuximab vedotin exposure varied. Sequencing used peripheral blood mononuclear cells (PBMCs), obtained before the fourth cycle of nivolumab. This rearrangement joins TRBV9 to TRBJ2-2; 7 bases are a match to TRBD1. The sequence was obtained from a human donor with classical Hodgkin lymphoma. CDR3 DNA: TGTGCCAGCAGCGTAGTTGGGACAGCAGGGGAGCTGTTTTTT. Translation: CASSVVGTAGELFF.